Following are 10 T cell receptor beta chains from one sample sequenced in a study of blood T cell repertoires in COVID-19. The data were produced by immunoSEQ multiplex PCR, yet TCRdb's version contains in-frame clones alone and is incomplete. The repertoire consists of around 100,000 clones, with about 83% occurring once and the leading ten covering around 9.5%. Material for sequencing was peripheral blood. Source of these receptors: a man aged 40-49 years with active or convalescent COVID-19.

The chain employs TRBV10-3 and TRBJ1-3; 7 bases match TRBD1. Germline V CDR1 and CDR2: ENHRY, SYGVKD. The CDR3 runs 15 residues. The J segment lost 0 bases and the V segment lost 10 bases, leaving 9 bases of the junction unmatched. The CDR3 bases are TGTGCCACTACCGGACAGGATAACTCTGGAAACACCATATATTTT. It is translated as CATTGQDNSGNTIYF.

The rearrangement links TRBV9 to TRBJ1-5, with TRBD1 identical over 9 bases. V dropped 0 bases and J dropped 5; count of bases not matched to a gene: 3. Germline values: CDR1 SGDLS, CDR2 YYNGEE. The length of the CDR3 is 15 residues. The CDR3 reads CASSVARDRDQPQHF. The CDR3, as DNA: TGTGCCAGCAGCGTAGCTAGGGACAGGGATCAGCCCCAGCATTTT.

The chain recombines TRBV5-1 with TRBJ2-7; 7 bases align to TRBD2. CDR1 is SGHRS, CDR2 YFSETQ, per germline. This CDR3 region has 18 residues. V was clipped by 0 bases and J by 0 bases; unmatched bases: 12. CDR3 nucleotides: TGCGCCAGCAGCTTGGATTCCCCCGGCGGGGACTACTCCTACGAGCAGTACTTC. Protein product: CASSLDSPGGDYSYEQYF.

This chain connects TRBV9 to TRBJ1-2; TRBD1 might be the D (5 bases). Germline V gene lookup returns CDR1 SGDLS and CDR2 YYNGEE. The CDR3 is made up of 12 amino acids. V gave up 3 bases and J gave up 11 bases, with 14 bases separating them. For the CDR3, the DNA is TGTGCCAGCAGCGGCCTGGACAAGACGTACACCTTC. Its protein product is CASSGLDKTYTF.

The CDR3 DNA reads as TGCGCCAGCAGCCTCGGGACAGGGGGTTCCTACGAGCAGTACTTC. It encodes CASSLGTGGSYEQYF. The chain couples TRBV4-3 to TRBJ2-7; 11 bases map to TRBD1. V lost 4 bases and J lost 1; bases outside the gene matches: 3. The length of the CDR3 is 15 residues. Germline CDR1 and CDR2: LGHNA and YSLEER.

V is TRBV7-7 and J is TRBJ2-2, with TRBD1 as a possible D gene (5 bases). The CDR3 spans 15 residues. Germline V gives CDR1 SSHAT, CDR2 FNYEAQ (reference sequence). The V end lost 1 base, the J end lost 4 bases, and 10 bases lay between the germline ends. The CDR3 protein is CASSLGAGITGELFF. The CDR3 coding sequence is TGTGCCAGCAGCTTAGGTGCAGGGATCACCGGGGAGCTGTTTTTT.

The rearrangement joins TRBV18 to TRBJ1-6, with a weak D call TRBD1 (6 bases). V lost 2 bases, J lost 7 bases, and 9 bases lay in between. CDR1 KGHSH and CDR2 LQKENI come from the germline V gene. This CDR3 region has 14 residues. In nucleotides, the CDR3 is TGTGCCAGCTCACCAAAGGACAGAAATTCACCCCTCCACTTT. It translates to CASSPKDRNSPLHF.

This clone has just a few counts. The genes are TRBV27 and TRBJ2-7; D gene uncertain. CDR3 size: 15 residues. Germline V gene data show CDR1 as MNHEY and CDR2 as SMNVEV (reference sequence). The ends were cut back, 0 bases at V and 1 base at J, with 10 bases in the middle. This CDR3 reads CASSLSDGRSYEQYF. The CDR3 bases are TGTGCCAGCAGTTTATCGGATGGCAGGTCCTACGAGCAGTACTTC.

This clone was recorded only once. The chain employs TRBV18 and TRBJ1-2; possibly TRBD1 for D (6 bases). This CDR3 spans 14 amino acids. V lost 5 bases, J lost 5 bases, and 15 bases lay in between. Germline-derived CDR1 and CDR2 are KGHSH and LQKENI. CDR3 protein: CASSSRQERYGYTF. In nucleotides, the CDR3 is TGTGCCAGCTCATCCCGACAGGAACGGTATGGCTACACCTTC. The variable domain in full, with the rest retrieved from reference TRBV18 and TRBJ1-2, is NAGVMQNPRHLVRRRGQEARLRCSPMKGHSHVYWYRQLPEEGLKFMVYLQKENIIDESGMPKERFSAEFPKEGPSILRIQQVVRGDSAAYFCASSSRQERYGYTFGSGTRLTVV.

The chain links TRBV4-3 to TRBJ1-6; D unresolved. Germline assignment: CDR1 LGHNA and CDR2 YSLEER. Trimming pared 1 base from V and 7 bases from J, leaving 14 bases between. This CDR3 is 16 amino acids long. CDR3 DNA: TGCGCCAGCAGCCAAGCCCACCGGGATACCAATTCACCCCTCCACTTT. Protein sequence: CASSQAHRDTNSPLHF.